Following are 10 T cell receptor beta chains from one sample sequenced in a study of T cell responses to AZD1222 COVID-19 vaccine. TCRdb keeps only in-frame clones here, not all; method: immunoSEQ multiplex PCR. Among about 180,000 clones, approximately 92% were seen once, and the ten largest hold 1%. The starting material was peripheral blood, obtained 28 days after the second dose of the MenACWY control vaccine. All receptors come from an adult who received the MenACWY meningococcal vaccine as a control.

The CDR3, as DNA: TGTGCCAGCAGCACGCGGACAGGGGGTATTGGTTTTGAAGCTTTCTTT. Its protein is CASSTRTGGIGFEAFF. This chain joins TRBV16 and TRBJ1-1; TRBD1 matches 10 bases. This CDR3 has 16 residues. From germline, CDR1 is KGHSY and CDR2 FQNENV. Unmatched junction bases numbered 13, after V lost 5 bases and J lost 7 bases.

The genes are TRBV27 and TRBJ2-7; 9 bases are a match to TRBD1. Germline V lookup: CDR1 MNHEY, CDR2 SMNVEV (reference sequence). V was clipped by 6 bases and J by 3 bases; unmatched bases: 15. The CDR3 has 17 residues. CDR3 in amino acids: CASRPLPGTGKYYEQYF. CDR3 in DNA: TGTGCCAGCAGACCTCTCCCCGGGACAGGGAAGTACTACGAGCAGTACTTC.

The CDR3 coding sequence is TGTGCCAGCAGTTACAGGGGGAGCTCCTACGAGCAGTACTTC. It encodes CASSYRGSSYEQYF. The chain uses TRBV6-5 and TRBJ2-7; weak D call: TRBD1 (6 bases). Germline assignment: CDR1 MNHEY and CDR2 SVGAGI. V was cut by 2 bases and J by 0 bases, with 8 bases left in between. The CDR3 extends over 14 amino acids.

This clone has a single count. The chain uses TRBV3-1 (or the pseudogene TRBV3-2) and TRBJ2-4, with TRBD1 identical over 8 bases. J lost 3 bases, V lost 4 bases, and 5 bases had no gene match. Germline V gene sequence: CDR1 LGHDT, CDR2 YNNKEL (reference sequence). The CDR3 has 15 amino acids. The CDR3 sequence is CASSLTGGFKNIQYF. In DNA form, the CDR3 reads TGTGCCAGCAGCCTCACAGGGGGATTCAAAAACATTCAGTACTTC.

CDR3: CASGLREVTGELFF. The CDR3 nucleotides read TGTGCTAGTGGCCTTAGGGAGGTTACCGGGGAGCTGTTTTTT. The chain uses TRBV12-5 and TRBJ2-2; tentatively, D is TRBD2 (6 bases). The CDR3 loop spans 14 amino acids. CDR1 and CDR2 from the germline V gene are LGHNT and FRNRAP. The V and J ends lost 6 bases and 5 bases respectively, with 13 bases between them.

This CDR3 is CASRDGTANSPLHF. The DNA of the CDR3 is TGCGCCAGCAGGGACGGGACAGCTAATTCACCCCTCCACTTT. J is TRBJ1-6 and V is TRBV10-1; 7 bases match TRBD1. Trimming took 6 bases from V and 6 from J; bases not matched to a gene: 5. Germline V gives CDR1 WNHNN, CDR2 SYGVQD (reference sequence). This CDR3 is 14 amino acids long.

The V call is TRBV30, the J call TRBJ1-4; TRBD1 matches at 12 bases. V shed 2 bases, J shed 8 bases, and the junction held 12 bases outside the gene matches. Germline V gene sequence: CDR1 GTSNPN, CDR2 SVGIG (reference sequence). This CDR3 has 17 amino acids. CDR3 loop: CAWSYSPGQGAREKLFF. In DNA form, the CDR3 reads TGTGCCTGGAGTTACTCCCCGGGACAGGGGGCGCGAGAAAAACTGTTTTTT.

The rearrangement joins TRBV11-2 to TRBJ1-6; D possibly corresponds to TRBD1 (5 bases). Germline V gene data show CDR1 as SGHAT and CDR2 as FQNNGV. V lost 1 base, J lost 10 bases, and 11 bases lay in between. This CDR3 is 14 amino acids long. The CDR3 here is CASSLGDRESPLHF. CDR3 in DNA: TGTGCCAGCAGCTTAGGTGACAGAGAGTCACCCCTCCACTTT.

The chain couples TRBV5-1 to TRBJ1-1; D may be TRBD1 (5 bases). CDR1 is SGHRS, CDR2 YFSETQ, per germline. There are 17 residues in the CDR3. Trimming left V 1 base short and J 5 bases short, with 21 bases between. The CDR3 loop is CASSLLSGFQGGTEAFF. For the CDR3, the DNA is TGCGCCAGCAGCTTGTTGTCGGGTTTTCAGGGTGGGACTGAAGCTTTCTTT.

The CDR3, as DNA: TGTGCCAGCAGCTTAGTTGGGGAGCTGTTTTTT. Residues: CASSLVGELFF. The V and J genes are TRBV13 and TRBJ2-2; D not resolved. The V and J ends lost 1 base and 8 bases respectively, with 2 bases between them. The germline V gene has CDR1 PRHDT and CDR2 FYEKMQ (reference sequence). This CDR3 contains 11 residues.